Following are 19 T cell receptor beta chains from one sample sequenced in a study of T cell repertoires in cytomegalovirus infection. One entry per CDR3 protein, called by TCRdb with MiXCR from the reads. The sample holds some 300,000 distinct CDR3 sequences, 9.6% seen once. Specimen: PBMCs. The source of these receptors is a human donor in good health (CMV status not recorded). Some clones in this sample may be carry-over from other donors' samples.

This clonotype was seen repeatedly, ten times or more. The J gene is TRBJ2-1, the V gene TRBV7-9; D is uncertain. Germline V lookup: CDR1 SEHNR, CDR2 FQNEAQ (reference sequence). The CDR3 has 13 residues. V gave up 0 bases and J gave up 9 bases, with 9 bases separating them. DNA of the CDR3: TGTGCCAGCAGCTTAGCGCTACAGTCTGAGCAGTTCTTC. This translates into CASSLALQSEQFF.

The chain employs TRBV20-1 and TRBJ2-5; tentative D call: TRBD2 (7 bases). This CDR3 region has 14 residues. V was shortened by 4 bases and J by 3 bases, with 15 bases between the two germline ends. Germline loops: CDR1 DFQATT, CDR2 SNEGSKA (reference sequence). The CDR3 sequence is CSANPRGDKETQYF. The CDR3 bases are TGCAGTGCTAACCCTCGGGGGGACAAAGAGACCCAGTACTTC.

This clonotype came up many times. The chain links TRBV7-9 to TRBJ2-2; D is perhaps TRBD2 (7 bases). The CDR3 has 18 amino acids. CDR1 and CDR2 from the germline V gene are SEHNR and FQNEAQ (reference sequence). Trimming took 4 bases from V and 0 from J, leaving 18 bases between them. The CDR3 is CASSSRGQVGTNTGELFF. The CDR3 DNA follows: TGTGCCAGCAGCTCGCGGGGGCAAGTGGGGACGAACACCGGGGAGCTGTTTTTT.

This chain joins TRBV2 and TRBJ2-3, with D uncertain. From germline, CDR1 is SNHLY and CDR2 FYNNEI. This CDR3 has 12 residues. The V gene lost 5 bases and the J gene lost 4 bases, with 7 bases spanning the gap. CDR3: CASSPPADTQYF. The CDR3, as DNA: TGTGCCAGCAGTCCCCCAGCAGATACGCAGTATTTT.

The rearrangement links TRBV20-1 to TRBJ2-2, with 12 nucleotides matching TRBD2. From germline, CDR1 is DFQATT and CDR2 SNEGSKA (reference sequence). CDR3 length: 14 amino acids. CDR3 in amino acids: CRALAGGRTGELFF. Written as DNA, the CDR3 is TGCAGAGCTCTAGCGGGGGGGCGGACCGGGGAGCTGTTTTTT.

As to this clonotype: Germline is not matched at one junction end, which may reflect a read error. This chain links TRBV28 with TRBJ1-1; no firm D call. CDR1 and CDR2 (germline): MDHEN, SYDVKM. The CDR3 is 13 amino acids. CDR3 sequence (DNA): TGTGCCAGCAGTTTCCTAGGGAACACTGAAGATTTCTTT. Residues: CASSFLGNTEDFF.

In this sample, this clonotype turned up many times. The V call is TRBV6-1, the J call TRBJ2-3, with 11 positions matching TRBD2. The trim removed 6 bases at V and 5 bases at J, leaving 10 bases unmatched. CDR3 size: 16 residues. Germline CDR1 MNHNS, CDR2 SASEGT. For the CDR3, the DNA is TGTGCCAGCAGAGATTCTAGCGGGGGGCGGGGAGATACGCAGTATTTT. Translated, it gives CASRDSSGGRGDTQYF.

In this sample, this clonotype turned up many times. The chain joins TRBV10-3 to TRBJ2-7; 9 nucleotides agree with TRBD1. From germline, CDR1 is ENHRY and CDR2 SYGVKD. The V gene end was trimmed by 6 bases and the J gene end by 6 bases; junction bases not matched to a gene: 12. The CDR3 sequence is 15 residues long. CDR3 residues: CAIRDGTGFEGEQYF. CDR3 in DNA: TGTGCCATCAGGGACGGGACAGGGTTCGAGGGCGAGCAGTACTTC.

The J gene is TRBJ1-1, the V gene TRBV29-1; no clear D gene. Germline CDR1 SQVTM, CDR2 ANQGSEA. The CDR3 covers 11 residues. The V end lost 5 bases, the J end lost 1 base, and 5 bases lay between the germline ends. CDR3 coding DNA: TGCAGCGTTTCTTGGAACACTGAAGCTTTCTTT. It translates to CSVSWNTEAFF.

This clonotype has ten or more counts. This rearrangement joins TRBV29-1 to TRBJ1-2; 7 bases line up with TRBD1. The CDR3 sequence is 13 residues long. The germline CDR1 and CDR2 sequences are SQVTM and ANQGSEA. V lost 0 bases and J lost 4; bases outside the gene matches: 2. The DNA of the CDR3 is TGCAGCGTTGAAGAGTCAGGGGGCTATGGCTACACCTTC. Residues: CSVEESGGYGYTF.

This clonotype was found a few times. This sequence may be a read error, since a much larger clone differs from it by one base. The chain employs TRBV4-3 and TRBJ1-4; 9 nucleotides align to TRBD1. The CDR3 runs to 15 residues. Germline CDR1 reads LGHNA; CDR2 reads YSLEER. This chain's CDR3 is CDSSPSRDRAVIRFF. In nucleotides, the CDR3 is TGCGACAGCAGCCCCTCCCGGGACAGGGCGGTCATACGGTTTTTT.

The sample holds many counts of this clonotype. The chain recombines TRBV7-2 with TRBJ2-5; D is unresolved. Germline CDR1 and CDR2: SGHTA and FQGNSA. This CDR3 comprises 15 residues. Trimming pared 0 bases from V and 5 bases from J, leaving 13 bases between. The CDR3 DNA follows: TGTGCCAGCAGCTTAGCGCCCGGGTCTCCGGAGACCCAGTACTTC. This encodes CASSLAPGSPETQYF.

This clonotype was found many times. J is TRBJ2-5 and V is TRBV20-1; 7 nucleotides line up with TRBD2. CDR3 length: 12 amino acids. Trimming removed 2 bases from V and 5 bases from J; junction bases left unmatched: 2. CDR1 and CDR2 from the germline V gene are DFQATT and SNEGSKA (reference sequence). Written as DNA, the CDR3 is TGCAGTGCTAGACAGGGAGGGGAGACCCAGTACTTC. Protein sequence: CSARQGGETQYF.

V gene TRBV5-1 combines with J gene TRBJ2-1; 7 positions match TRBD2. Germline trimming cut 3 bases from V and 4 bases from J; bases unmatched to any gene: 10. CDR3 length: 16 amino acids. CDR1 SGHRS and CDR2 YFSETQ come from the germline V gene. The CDR3 reads CASSSLSGTLYNEQFF. CDR3 coding DNA: TGCGCCAGCAGCTCCTTAAGCGGGACCCTTTACAATGAGCAGTTCTTC.

This clonotype occurred many times. This chain joins TRBV20-1 and TRBJ2-3; D remains ambiguous. The V gene's germline CDR1 is DFQATT and CDR2 SNEGSKA (reference sequence). The CDR3 has 15 amino acids. The germline V and J ends were trimmed by 1 base and 4 bases, with 15 bases remaining between them. The CDR3 reads CSARGSVGEADTQYF. CDR3 bases: TGCAGTGCTAGAGGGTCTGTAGGTGAGGCAGATACGCAGTATTTT.

This clonotype occurred many times. The J gene is TRBJ2-1, the V gene TRBV20-1; 14 bases map to TRBD2. The J segment lost 7 bases and the V segment lost 0 bases, leaving 11 bases of the junction unmatched. The CDR3 has 18 amino acids. The germline V gene encodes CDR1 DFQATT and CDR2 SNEGSKA (reference sequence). This chain's CDR3 is CSARDGLAGGPSENEQFF. CDR3 in DNA: TGCAGTGCTAGAGATGGACTAGCGGGGGGCCCCTCGGAGAATGAGCAGTTCTTC.

Many counts were recorded for this clonotype. The chain links TRBV7-2 to TRBJ1-2; D is undetermined. Per the germline V gene, CDR1 is SGHTA and CDR2 is FQGNSA. Between the trimmed V and J ends, which lost 5 bases and 11 bases, there was a span of 18 bases. This CDR3 is built from 13 residues. The CDR3 sequence: CASSQNSLPGYTF. The CDR3 nucleotides read TGTGCCAGCAGCCAAAACAGCTTGCCGGGGTACACCTTC.

The chain links TRBV2 to TRBJ2-1; TRBD1 is a possible D gene (5 bases). The CDR3 has 12 residues. Germline CDR1 SNHLY, CDR2 FYNNEI. V was shortened by 4 bases and J by 9 bases, with 10 bases between the two germline ends. Here the CDR3 reads CASSASQGEQFF. In nucleotides, the CDR3 is TGTGCCAGCAGTGCGAGTCAGGGTGAGCAGTTCTTC.

At least ten counts were recorded for this clonotype. This chain connects TRBV28 to TRBJ2-7; TRBD1 aligns across 10 bases. The ends lost 7 bases at V and 2 bases at J; junction bases unmatched: 8. Germline V gene sequence: CDR1 MDHEN, CDR2 SYDVKM. This CDR3 is built from 15 residues. The CDR3 region is CASKHGTGVPYEQYF. CDR3 bases: TGTGCCAGCAAACACGGGACAGGGGTCCCCTACGAGCAGTACTTC.